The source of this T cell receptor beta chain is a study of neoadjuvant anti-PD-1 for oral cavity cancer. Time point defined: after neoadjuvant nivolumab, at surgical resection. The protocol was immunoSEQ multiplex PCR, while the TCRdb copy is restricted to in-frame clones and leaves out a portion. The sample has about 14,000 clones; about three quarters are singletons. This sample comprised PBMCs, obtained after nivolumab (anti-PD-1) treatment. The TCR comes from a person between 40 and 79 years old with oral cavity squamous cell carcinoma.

CDR3 in DNA: TGTGCCAGTAGTATAGAGCGACAGGGTGGTGGCTACACCTTC. Translation: CASSIERQGGGYTF. This rearrangement joins TRBV19 to TRBJ1-2; TRBD1 aligns across 7 bases. V trimming: 0 bases; J trimming: 7 bases; junction bases outside the gene matches: 5. Per germline, CDR1 LNHDA and CDR2 SQIVND (reference sequence). CDR3 size: 14 residues.